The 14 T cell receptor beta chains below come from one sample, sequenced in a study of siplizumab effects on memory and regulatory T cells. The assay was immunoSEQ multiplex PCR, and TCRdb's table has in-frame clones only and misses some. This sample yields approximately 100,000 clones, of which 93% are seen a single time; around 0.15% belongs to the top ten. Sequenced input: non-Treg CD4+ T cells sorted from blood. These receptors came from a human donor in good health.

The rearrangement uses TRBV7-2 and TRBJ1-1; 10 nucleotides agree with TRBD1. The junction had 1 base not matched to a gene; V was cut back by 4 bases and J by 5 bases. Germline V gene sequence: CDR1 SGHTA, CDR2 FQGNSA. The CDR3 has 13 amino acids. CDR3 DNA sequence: TGTGCCAGCAGCTCGGACAGGGGGACTGAAGCTTTCTTT. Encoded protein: CASSSDRGTEAFF.

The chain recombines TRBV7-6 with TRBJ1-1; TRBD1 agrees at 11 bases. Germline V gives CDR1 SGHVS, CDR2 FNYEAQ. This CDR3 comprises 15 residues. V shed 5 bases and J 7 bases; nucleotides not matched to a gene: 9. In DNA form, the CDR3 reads TGTGCCAGCAGCCCCGGACAGGGGGCGTCAGATGAAGCTTTCTTT. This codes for CASSPGQGASDEAFF.

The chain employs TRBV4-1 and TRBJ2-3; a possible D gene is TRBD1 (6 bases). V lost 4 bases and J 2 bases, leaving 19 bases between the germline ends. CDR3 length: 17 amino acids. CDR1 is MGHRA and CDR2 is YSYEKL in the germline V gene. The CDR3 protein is CASSRSGVAANTDTQYF. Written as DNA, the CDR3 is TGCGCCAGCAGCCGATCAGGGGTAGCCGCAAACACAGATACGCAGTATTTT.

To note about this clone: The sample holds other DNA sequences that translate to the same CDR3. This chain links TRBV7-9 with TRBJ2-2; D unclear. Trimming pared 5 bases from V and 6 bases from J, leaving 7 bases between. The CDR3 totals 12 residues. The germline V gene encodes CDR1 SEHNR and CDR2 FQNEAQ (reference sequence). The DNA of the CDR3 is TGTGCCAGCAGCCTTAGCTCCGGGGAGCTGTTTTTT. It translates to CASSLSSGELFF.

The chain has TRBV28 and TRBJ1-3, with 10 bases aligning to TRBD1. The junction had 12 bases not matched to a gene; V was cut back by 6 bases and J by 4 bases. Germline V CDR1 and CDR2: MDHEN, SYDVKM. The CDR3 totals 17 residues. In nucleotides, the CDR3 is TGTGCCAGCAGCCTACTACGGACAGGGGGTGAGGGAAACACCATATATTTT. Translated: CASSLLRTGGEGNTIYF.

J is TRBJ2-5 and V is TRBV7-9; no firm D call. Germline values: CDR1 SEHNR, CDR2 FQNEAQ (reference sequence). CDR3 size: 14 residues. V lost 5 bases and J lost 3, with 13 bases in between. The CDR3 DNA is TGTGCCAGCAGCGCTCGGACGATAGAAGAGACCCAGTACTTC. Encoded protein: CASSARTIEETQYF.

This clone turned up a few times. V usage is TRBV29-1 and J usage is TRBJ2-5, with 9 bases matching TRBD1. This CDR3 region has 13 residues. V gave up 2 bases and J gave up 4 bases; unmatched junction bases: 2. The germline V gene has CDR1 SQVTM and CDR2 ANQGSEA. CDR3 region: CSVEMDRGETQYF. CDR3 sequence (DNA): TGCAGCGTTGAAATGGACAGGGGAGAGACCCAGTACTTC.

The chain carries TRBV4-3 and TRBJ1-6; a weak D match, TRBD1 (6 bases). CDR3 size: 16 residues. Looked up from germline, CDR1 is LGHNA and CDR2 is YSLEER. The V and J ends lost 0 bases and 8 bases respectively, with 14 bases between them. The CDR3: CASSQESRDTHSPLHF. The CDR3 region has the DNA TGCGCCAGCAGCCAAGAGTCCCGGGACACTCATTCACCCCTCCACTTT.

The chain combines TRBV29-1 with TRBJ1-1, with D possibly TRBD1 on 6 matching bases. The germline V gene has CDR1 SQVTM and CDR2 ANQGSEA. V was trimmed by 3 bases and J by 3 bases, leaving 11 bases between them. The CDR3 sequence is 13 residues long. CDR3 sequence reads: CSVDTGRDTEAFF. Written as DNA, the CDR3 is TGCAGCGTTGATACAGGGAGGGACACTGAAGCTTTCTTT.

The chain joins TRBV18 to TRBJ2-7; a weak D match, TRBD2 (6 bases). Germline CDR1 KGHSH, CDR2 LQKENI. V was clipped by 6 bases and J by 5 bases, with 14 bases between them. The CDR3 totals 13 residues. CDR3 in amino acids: CASSWGTADEQYF. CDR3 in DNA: TGTGCCAGCTCGTGGGGGACTGCCGACGAGCAGTACTTC.

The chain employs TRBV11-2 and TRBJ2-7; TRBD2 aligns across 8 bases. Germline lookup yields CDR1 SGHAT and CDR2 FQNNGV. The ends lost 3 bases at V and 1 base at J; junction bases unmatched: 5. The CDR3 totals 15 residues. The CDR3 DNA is TGTGCCAGCAGCTTCACGGGGGGGGAGTCCTACGAGCAGTACTTC. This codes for CASSFTGGESYEQYF. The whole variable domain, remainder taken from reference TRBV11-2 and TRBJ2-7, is EAGVAQSPRYKIIEKRQSVAFWCNPISGHATLYWYQQILGQGPKLLIQFQNNGVVDDSQLPKDRFSAERLKGVDSTLKIQPAKLEDSAVYLCASSFTGGESYEQYFGPGTRLTVT.

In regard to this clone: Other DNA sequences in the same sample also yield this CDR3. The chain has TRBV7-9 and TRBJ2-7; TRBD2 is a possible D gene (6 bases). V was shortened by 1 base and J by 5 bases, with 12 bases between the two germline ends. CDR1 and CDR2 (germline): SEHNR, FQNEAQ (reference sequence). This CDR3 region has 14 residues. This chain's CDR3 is CASSLVGVADEQYF. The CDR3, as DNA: TGTGCCAGCAGCTTAGTTGGGGTAGCGGACGAGCAGTACTTC.

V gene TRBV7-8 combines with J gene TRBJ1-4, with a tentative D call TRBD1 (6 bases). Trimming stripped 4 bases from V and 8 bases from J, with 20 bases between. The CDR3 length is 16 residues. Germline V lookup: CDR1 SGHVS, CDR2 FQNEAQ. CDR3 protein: CASSSNRWDMWEKLFF. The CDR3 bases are TGTGCCAGCAGCTCAAACCGGTGGGACATGTGGGAAAAACTGTTTTTT.

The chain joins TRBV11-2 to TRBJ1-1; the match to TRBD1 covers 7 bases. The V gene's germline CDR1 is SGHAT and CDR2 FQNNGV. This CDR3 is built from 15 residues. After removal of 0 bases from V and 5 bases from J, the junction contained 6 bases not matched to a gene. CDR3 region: CASSLEAGGRTEAFF. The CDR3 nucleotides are TGTGCCAGCAGCTTAGAAGCAGGGGGAAGGACTGAAGCTTTCTTT.